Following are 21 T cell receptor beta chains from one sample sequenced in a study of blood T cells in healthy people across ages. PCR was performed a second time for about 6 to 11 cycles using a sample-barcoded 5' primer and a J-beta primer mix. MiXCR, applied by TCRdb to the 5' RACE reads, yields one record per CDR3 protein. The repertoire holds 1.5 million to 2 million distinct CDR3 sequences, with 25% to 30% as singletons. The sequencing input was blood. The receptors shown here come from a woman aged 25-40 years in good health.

CDR3 coding DNA: TGTGCCAGCAGGCCGAACGTAGCGGGAGGGCCAATCGAGCAGTACTTC. This sequence encodes CASRPNVAGGPIEQYF. This chain uses TRBV6-2 or TRBV6-3 with TRBJ2-4, with 11 bases aligning to TRBD2. The J call may be faulty, since TRBJ2-7 better matches the DNA end. This CDR3 region has 16 residues. Germline assignment: CDR1 MNHEY and CDR2 SVGEGT.

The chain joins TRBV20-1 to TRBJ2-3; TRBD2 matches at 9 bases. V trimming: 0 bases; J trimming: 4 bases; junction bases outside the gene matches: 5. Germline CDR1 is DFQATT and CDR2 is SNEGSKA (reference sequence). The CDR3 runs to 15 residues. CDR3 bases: TGCAGTGCTAGAGATGGGGTAGCGGGGGCAGATACGCAGTATTTT. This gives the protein CSARDGVAGADTQYF.

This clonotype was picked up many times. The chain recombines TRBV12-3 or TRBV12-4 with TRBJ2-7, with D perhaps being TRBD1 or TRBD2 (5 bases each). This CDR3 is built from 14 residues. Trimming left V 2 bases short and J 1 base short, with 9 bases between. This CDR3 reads CASSLTEGSYEQYF. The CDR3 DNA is TGTGCCAGCAGTTTAACAGAGGGGTCCTACGAGCAGTACTTC.

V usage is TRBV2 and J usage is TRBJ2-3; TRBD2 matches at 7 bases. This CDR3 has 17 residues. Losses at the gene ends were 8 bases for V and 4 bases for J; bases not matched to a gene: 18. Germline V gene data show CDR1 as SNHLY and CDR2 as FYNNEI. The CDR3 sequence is CASSSGASGARADTQYF. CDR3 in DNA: TGTGCCAGCTCGAGCGGGGCTAGCGGAGCTAGAGCAGATACGCAGTATTTT.

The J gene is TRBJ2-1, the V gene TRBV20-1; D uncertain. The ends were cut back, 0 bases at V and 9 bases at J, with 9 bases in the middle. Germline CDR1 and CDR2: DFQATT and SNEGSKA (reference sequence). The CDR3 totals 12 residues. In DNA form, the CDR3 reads TGCAGTGCTAGAGATTTGAGACGTGAGCAGTTCTTC. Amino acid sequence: CSARDLRREQFF.

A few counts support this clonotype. Written as DNA, the CDR3 is TGCAGTGCTAAAGCCTGGACTAGCGGGGCAGCAGATACGCAGTATTTT. It specifies CSAKAWTSGAADTQYF. The chain recombines TRBV20-1 with TRBJ2-3, with TRBD2 matching 12 bases. The V gene end was trimmed by 4 bases and the J gene end by 4 bases; junction bases not matched to a gene: 9. Germline CDR1 reads DFQATT; CDR2 reads SNEGSKA (reference sequence). There are 16 residues in the CDR3.

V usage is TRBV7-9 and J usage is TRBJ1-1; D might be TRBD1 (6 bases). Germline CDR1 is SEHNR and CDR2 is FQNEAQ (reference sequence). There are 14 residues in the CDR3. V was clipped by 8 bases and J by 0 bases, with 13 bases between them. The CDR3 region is CASRSGALNTEAFF. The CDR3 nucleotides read TGTGCCAGCCGCTCAGGGGCCCTGAACACTGAAGCTTTCTTT.

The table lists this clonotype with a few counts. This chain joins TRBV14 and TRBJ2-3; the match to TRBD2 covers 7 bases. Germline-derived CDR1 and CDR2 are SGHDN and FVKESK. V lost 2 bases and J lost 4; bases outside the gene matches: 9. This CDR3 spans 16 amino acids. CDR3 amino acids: CASSQFGGRFPDTQYF. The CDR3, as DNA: TGTGCCAGCAGCCAATTCGGCGGGAGATTCCCAGATACGCAGTATTTT. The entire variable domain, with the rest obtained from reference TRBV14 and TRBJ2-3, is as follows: EAGVTQFPSHSVIEKGQTVTLRCDPISGHDNLYWYRRVMGKEIKFLLHFVKESKQDESGMPNNRFLAERTGGTYSTLKVQPAELEDSGVYFCASSQFGGRFPDTQYFGPGTRLTVL.

CDR3 nucleotides: TGTGCCAGCAGTTCCCCGCCCAGTAATACGCAGTATTTT. Protein product: CASSSPPSNTQYF. The J gene is TRBJ2-3, the V gene TRBV12-3 or TRBV12-4; D gene uncertain. The V end lost 4 bases, the J end lost 7 bases, and 12 bases lay between the germline ends. The CDR3 length is 13 residues.

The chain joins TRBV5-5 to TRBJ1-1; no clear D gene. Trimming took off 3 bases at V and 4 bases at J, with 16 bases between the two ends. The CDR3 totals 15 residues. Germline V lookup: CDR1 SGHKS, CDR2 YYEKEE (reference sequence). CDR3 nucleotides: TGTGCCAGCAGCTCGCAAAGTCCCGGAGGCACTGAAGCTTTCTTT. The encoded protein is CASSSQSPGGTEAFF.

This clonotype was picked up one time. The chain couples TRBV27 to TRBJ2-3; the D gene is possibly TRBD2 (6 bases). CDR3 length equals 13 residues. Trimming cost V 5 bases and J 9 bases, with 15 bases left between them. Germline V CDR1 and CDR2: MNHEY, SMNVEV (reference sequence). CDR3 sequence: CASSRAGPGTQYF. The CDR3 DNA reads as TGTGCCAGCAGTCGGGCGGGGCCGGGGACGCAGTATTTT.

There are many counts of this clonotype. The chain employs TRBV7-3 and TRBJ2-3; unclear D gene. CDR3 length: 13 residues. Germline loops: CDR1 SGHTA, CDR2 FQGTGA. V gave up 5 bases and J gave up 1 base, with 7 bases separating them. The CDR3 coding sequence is TGTGCCAGCAGCCACAGCGGCACAGATACGCAGTATTTT. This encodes CASSHSGTDTQYF. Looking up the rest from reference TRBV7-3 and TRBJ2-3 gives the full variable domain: GAGVSQTPSNKVTEKGKYVELRCDPISGHTALYWYRQSLGQGPEFLIYFQGTGAADDSGLPNDRFFAVRPEGSVSTLKIQRTERGDSAVYLCASSHSGTDTQYFGPGTRLTVL.

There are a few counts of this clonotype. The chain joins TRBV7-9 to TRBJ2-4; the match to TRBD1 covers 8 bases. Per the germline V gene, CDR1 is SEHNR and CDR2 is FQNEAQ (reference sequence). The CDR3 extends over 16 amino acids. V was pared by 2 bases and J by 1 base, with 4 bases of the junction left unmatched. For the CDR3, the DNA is TGTGCCAGCAGCTTAATGGACAGGGTGGCCAAAAACATTCAGTACTTC. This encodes CASSLMDRVAKNIQYF. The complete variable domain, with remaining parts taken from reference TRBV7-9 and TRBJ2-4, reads DTGVSQNPRHKITKRGQNVTFRCDPISEHNRLYWYRQTLGQGPEFLTYFQNEAQLEKSRLLSDRFSAERPKGSFSTLEIQRTEQGDSAMYLCASSLMDRVAKNIQYFGAGTRLSVL.

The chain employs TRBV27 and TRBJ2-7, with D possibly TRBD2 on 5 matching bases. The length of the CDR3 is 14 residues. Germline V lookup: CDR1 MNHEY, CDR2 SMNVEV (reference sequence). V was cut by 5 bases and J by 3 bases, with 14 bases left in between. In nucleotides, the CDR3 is TGTGCCAGCAGTAGGACTGGTTTGGGCTACGAGCAGTACTTC. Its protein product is CASSRTGLGYEQYF.

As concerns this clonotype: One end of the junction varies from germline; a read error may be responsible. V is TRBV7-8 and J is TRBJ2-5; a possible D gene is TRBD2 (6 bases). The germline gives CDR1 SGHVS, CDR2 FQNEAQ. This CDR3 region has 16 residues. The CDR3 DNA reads TGTACCAGCAGTCTTCGCCTTGGGGGGATAACAGAGACCCAGTACTTC. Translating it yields CTSSLRLGGITETQYF.

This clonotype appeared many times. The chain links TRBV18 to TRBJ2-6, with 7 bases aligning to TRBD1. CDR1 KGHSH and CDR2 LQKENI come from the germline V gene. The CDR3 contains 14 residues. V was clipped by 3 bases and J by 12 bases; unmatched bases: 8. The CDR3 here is CASSPQQGRGVLTF. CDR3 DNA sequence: TGTGCCAGCTCACCCCAACAGGGGCGCGGCGTCCTGACTTTC.

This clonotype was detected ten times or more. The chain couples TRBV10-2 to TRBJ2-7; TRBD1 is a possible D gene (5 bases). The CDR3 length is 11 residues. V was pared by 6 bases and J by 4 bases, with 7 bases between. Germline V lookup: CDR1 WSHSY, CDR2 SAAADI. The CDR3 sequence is CASRTAYEQYF. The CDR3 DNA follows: TGCGCCAGCAGGACAGCGTACGAGCAGTACTTC.

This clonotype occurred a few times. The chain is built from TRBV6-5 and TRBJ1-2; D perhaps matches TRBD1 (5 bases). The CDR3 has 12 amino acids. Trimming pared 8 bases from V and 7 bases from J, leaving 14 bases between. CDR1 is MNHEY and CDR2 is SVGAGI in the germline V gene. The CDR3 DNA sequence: TGTGCCAGCGCCGCAGGGTTCGGTGGCTACACCTTC. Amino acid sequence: CASAAGFGGYTF.

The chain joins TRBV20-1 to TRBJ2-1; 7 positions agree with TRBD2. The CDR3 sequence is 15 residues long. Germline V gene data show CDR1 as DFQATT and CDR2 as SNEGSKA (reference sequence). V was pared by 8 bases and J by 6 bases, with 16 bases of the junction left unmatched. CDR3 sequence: CSPRLGGRRSNEQFF. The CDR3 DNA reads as TGCAGTCCCAGACTTGGCGGGAGACGAAGCAATGAGCAGTTCTTC.

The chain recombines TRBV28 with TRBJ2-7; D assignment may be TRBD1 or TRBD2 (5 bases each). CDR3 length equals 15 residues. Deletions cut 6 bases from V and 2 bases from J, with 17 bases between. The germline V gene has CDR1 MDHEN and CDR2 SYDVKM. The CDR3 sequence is CASSRRGAYPYEQYF. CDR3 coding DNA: TGTGCCAGCAGCCGTAGGGGAGCCTATCCCTACGAGCAGTACTTC.

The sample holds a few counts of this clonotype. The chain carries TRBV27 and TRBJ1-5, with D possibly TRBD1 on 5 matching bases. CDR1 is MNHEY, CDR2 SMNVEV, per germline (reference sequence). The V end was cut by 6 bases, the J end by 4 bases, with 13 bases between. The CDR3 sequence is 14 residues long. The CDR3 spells CASSRGSGNQPQHF. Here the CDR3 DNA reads TGTGCCAGCAGCCGGGGGTCGGGAAATCAGCCCCAGCATTTT.